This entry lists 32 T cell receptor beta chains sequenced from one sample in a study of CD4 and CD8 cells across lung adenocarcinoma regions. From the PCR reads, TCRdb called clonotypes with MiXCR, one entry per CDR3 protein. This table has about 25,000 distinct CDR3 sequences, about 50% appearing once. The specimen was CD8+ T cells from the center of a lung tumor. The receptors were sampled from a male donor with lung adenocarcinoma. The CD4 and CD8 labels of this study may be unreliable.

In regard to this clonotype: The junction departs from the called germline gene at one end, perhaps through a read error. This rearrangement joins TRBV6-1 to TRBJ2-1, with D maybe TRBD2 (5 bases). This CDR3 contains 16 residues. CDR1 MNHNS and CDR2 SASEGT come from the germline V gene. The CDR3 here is CASSETWTAKTGELFF. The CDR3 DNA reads TGTGCCAGCAGTGAAACGTGGACTGCGAAGACCGGGGAGCTGTTCTTC.

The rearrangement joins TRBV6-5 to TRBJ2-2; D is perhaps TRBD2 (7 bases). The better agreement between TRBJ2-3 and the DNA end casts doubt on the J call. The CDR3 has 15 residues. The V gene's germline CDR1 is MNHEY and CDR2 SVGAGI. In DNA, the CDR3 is TGTGCCAGCAGTTTCGGACTAGAGGTTTCAGGGGAGCAGTATTTT. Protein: CASSFGLEVSGEQYF.

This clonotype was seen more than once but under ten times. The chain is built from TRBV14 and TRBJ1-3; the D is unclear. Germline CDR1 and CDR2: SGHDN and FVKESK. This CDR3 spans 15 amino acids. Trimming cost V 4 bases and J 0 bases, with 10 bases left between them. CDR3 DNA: TGTGCCAGCAGCCCCAGCGGGTTCTCTGGAAACACCATATATTTT. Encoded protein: CASSPSGFSGNTIYF.

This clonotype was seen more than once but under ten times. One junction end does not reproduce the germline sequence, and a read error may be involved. CDR3 protein: CASGEAGAGDRDTQYF. CDR3 DNA: TGTGCCAGCGGGGAAGCCGGGGCAGGGGATCGGGATACCCAGTATTTT. The chain couples TRBV6-1 to TRBJ2-3, with D maybe TRBD1 (6 bases). The CDR3 runs to 16 residues. Germline V CDR1 and CDR2: MNHNS, SASEGT.

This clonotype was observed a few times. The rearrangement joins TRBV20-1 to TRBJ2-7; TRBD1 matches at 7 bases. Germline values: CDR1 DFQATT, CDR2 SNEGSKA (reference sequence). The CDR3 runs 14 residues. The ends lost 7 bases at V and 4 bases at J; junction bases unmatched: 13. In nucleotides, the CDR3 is TGCAGTGTTCCCCGCGGACAGGACCCGTACGAGCAGTACTTC. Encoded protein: CSVPRGQDPYEQYF.

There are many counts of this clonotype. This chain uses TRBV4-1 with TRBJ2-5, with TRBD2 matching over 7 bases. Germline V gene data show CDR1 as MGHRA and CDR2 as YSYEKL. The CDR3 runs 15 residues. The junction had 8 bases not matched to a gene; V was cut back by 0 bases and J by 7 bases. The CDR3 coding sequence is TGCGCCAGCAGCCAAGAGGGGGGGAGGGCCGGGACCCAGTACTTC. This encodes CASSQEGGRAGTQYF.

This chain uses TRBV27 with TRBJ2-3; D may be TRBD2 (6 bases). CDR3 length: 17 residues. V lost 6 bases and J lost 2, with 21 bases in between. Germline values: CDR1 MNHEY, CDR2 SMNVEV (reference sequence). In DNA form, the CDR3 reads TGTGCCAGCAGCGTAGGGACTTCAAGATACCTCACAGATACGCAGTATTTT. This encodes CASSVGTSRYLTDTQYF.

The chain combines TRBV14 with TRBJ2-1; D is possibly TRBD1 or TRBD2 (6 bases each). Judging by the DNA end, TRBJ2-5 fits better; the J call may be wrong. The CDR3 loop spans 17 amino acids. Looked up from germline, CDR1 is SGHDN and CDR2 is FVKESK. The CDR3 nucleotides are TGTGCCAGTTGCCAGGGGCTCGGGGGCCGTGGCAAAGACATCCAGTACTTC. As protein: CASCQGLGGRGKDIQYF.

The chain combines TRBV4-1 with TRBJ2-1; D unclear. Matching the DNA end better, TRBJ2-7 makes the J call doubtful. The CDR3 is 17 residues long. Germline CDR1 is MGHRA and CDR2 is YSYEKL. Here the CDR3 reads CASSQPRAGSPSYEQYF. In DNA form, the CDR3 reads TGCGCCAGCAGCCAACCTCGTGCCGGGTCCCCATCCTACGAGCAGTACTTC.

CDR3: CAIRSVAGAHGSTETQYF. The CDR3 DNA sequence: TGTGCCATCAGGAGCGTGGCGGGAGCACACGGGAGCACAGAGACGCAGTACTTC. The chain carries TRBV10-3 and TRBJ2-3, with 7 bases that match TRBD2. With the DNA end fitting TRBJ2-7 better, the J assignment may be wrong. Germline V gives CDR1 ENHRY, CDR2 SYGVKD. This CDR3 spans 18 amino acids.

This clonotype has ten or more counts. CDR3 DNA sequence: TGTGCCAGCAGCTTACGTTGGGATAATTCACCCCTCCACTTT. Residues: CASSLRWDNSPLHF. V is TRBV7-2 and J is TRBJ1-6; D is unclear. CDR3 length: 14 amino acids. In germline, CDR1 is SGHTA, CDR2 FQGNSA. V lost 2 bases and J lost 5, with 7 bases in between.

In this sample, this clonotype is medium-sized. The CDR3 is CASSELRGSSYNEQFF. The CDR3 nucleotides read TGTGCCAGCAGTGAACTACGGGGGAGCTCCTACAATGAGCAGTTCTTC. J is TRBJ2-1 and V is TRBV6-1; tentative D call: TRBD2 (6 bases). CDR1 is MNHNS, CDR2 SASEGT, per germline. Trimming stripped 2 bases from V and 0 bases from J, with 11 bases between. This CDR3 region has 16 residues.

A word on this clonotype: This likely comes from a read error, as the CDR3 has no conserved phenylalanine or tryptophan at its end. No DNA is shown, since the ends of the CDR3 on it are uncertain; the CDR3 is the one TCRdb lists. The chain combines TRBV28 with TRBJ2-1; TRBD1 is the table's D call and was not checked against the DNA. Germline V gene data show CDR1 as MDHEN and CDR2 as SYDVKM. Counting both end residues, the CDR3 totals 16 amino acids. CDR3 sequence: CASSPGGENSPLHFGN.

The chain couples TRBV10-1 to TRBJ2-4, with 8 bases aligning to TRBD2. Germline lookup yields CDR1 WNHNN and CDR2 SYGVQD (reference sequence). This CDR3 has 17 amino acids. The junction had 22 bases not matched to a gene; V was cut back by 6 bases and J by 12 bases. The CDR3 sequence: CASRADSGGRAQETQYF. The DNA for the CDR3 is TGCGCCAGCAGAGCGGACAGCGGGGGCCGAGCCCAAGAGACTCAGTACTTC.

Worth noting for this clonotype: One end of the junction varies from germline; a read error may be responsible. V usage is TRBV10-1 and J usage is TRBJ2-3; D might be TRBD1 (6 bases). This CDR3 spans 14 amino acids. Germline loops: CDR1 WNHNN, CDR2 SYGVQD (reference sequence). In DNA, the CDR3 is TGCGCCGGCTGGGGGCTACATGCCAAAGATACGCAGTATTTC. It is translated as CAGWGLHAKDTQYF.

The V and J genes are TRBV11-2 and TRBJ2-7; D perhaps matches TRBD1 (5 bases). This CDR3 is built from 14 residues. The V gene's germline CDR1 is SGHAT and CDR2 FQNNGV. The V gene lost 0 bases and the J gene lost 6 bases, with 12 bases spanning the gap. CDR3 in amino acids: CASSLEAGSGEQYF. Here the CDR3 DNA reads TGTGCCAGCAGCTTAGAGGCAGGGTCGGGCGAGCAGTACTTC.

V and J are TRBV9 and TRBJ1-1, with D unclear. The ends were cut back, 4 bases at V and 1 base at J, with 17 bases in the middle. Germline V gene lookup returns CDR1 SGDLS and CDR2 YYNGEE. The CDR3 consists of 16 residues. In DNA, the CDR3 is TGTGCCAGCAGCCAGCGAACCACGGTTGGGAACACTGAAGCTTTCTTT. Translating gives CASSQRTTVGNTEAFF.

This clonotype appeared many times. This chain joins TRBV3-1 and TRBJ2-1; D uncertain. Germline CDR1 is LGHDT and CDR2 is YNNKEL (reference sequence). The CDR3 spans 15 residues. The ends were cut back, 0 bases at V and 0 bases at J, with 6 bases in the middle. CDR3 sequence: CASSQDRLSYNEQFF. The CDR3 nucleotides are TGTGCCAGCAGCCAAGATCGGCTCTCCTACAATGAGCAGTTCTTC.

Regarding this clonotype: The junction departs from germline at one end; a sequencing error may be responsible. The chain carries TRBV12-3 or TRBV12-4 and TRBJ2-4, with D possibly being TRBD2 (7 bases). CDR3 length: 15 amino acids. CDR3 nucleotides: TGTGGCGGGAGTTTAGGGGGGGGTCGCAAAGAGACGCAGTATTTC. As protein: CGGSLGGGRKETQYF.

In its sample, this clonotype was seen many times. The CDR3 reads CASSQDRTGGYTF. The CDR3 DNA sequence: TGCGCCAGCAGCCAAGACAGGACAGGCGGGTACACCTTC. This sequence joins TRBV4-1 and TRBJ1-2, with TRBD1 identical over 7 bases. Trimming took 0 bases from V and 11 from J; bases not matched to a gene: 6. Germline V CDR1 and CDR2: MGHRA, YSYEKL. This CDR3 has 13 residues.

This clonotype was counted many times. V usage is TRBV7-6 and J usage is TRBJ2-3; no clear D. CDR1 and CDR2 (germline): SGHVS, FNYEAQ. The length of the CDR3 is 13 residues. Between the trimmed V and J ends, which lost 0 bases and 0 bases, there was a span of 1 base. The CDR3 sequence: CASSLASTDTQYF. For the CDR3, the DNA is TGTGCCAGCAGCTTAGCCAGCACAGATACGCAGTATTTT.

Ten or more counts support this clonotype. The CDR3 is CASNLAGGLNEQFF. The DNA for the CDR3 is TGTGCCAGCAACCTAGCGGGAGGGCTGAATGAGCAGTTCTTC. The rearrangement joins TRBV6-1 to TRBJ2-1; 12 bases align to TRBD2. This CDR3 region has 14 residues. Germline V gene lookup returns CDR1 MNHNS and CDR2 SASEGT. J lost 7 bases, V lost 7 bases, and 5 bases had no gene match.

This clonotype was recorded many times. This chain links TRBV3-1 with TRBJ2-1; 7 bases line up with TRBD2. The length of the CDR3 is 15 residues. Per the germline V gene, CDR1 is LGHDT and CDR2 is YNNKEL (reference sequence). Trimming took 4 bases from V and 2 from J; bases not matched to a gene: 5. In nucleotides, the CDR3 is TGTGCCAGCAGCCGGTCTAGCGGTACCTACAATGAGCAGTTCTTC. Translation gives CASSRSSGTYNEQFF.

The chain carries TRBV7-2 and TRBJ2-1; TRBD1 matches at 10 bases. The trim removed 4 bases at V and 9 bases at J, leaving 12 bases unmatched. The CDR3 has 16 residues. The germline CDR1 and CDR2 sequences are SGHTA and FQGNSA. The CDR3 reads CASSSHDRGLSGEQFF. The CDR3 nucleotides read TGTGCCAGCAGCTCCCATGACAGGGGGCTAAGCGGTGAGCAGTTCTTC. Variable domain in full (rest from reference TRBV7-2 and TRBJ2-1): GAGVSQSPSNKVTEKGKDVELRCDPISGHTALYWYRQSLGQGLEFLIYFQGNSAPDKSGLPSDRFSAERTGGSVSTLTIQRTQQEDSAVYLCASSSHDRGLSGEQFFGPGTRLTVL.

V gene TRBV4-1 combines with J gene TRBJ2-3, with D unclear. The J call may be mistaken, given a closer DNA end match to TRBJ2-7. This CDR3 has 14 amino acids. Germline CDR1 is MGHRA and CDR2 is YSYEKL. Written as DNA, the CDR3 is TGCGCCAGCAGCCAAGAGGACGGCACAAACACGCAGTACTTC. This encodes CASSQEDGTNTQYF.

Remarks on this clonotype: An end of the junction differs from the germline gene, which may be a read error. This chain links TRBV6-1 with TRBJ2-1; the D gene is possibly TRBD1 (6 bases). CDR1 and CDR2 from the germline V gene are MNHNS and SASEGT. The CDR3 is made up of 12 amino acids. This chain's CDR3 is CASSSLRGAQFF. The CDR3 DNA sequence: TGTGCCAGCAGCTCCCTCAGGGGTGCGCAGTTTTTT.

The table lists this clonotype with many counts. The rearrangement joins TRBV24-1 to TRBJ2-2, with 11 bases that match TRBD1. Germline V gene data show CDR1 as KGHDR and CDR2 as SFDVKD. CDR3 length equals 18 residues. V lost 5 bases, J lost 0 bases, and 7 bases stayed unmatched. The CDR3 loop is CATSAVLGQGANTGELFF. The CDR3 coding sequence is TGTGCCACCAGTGCAGTTTTGGGACAGGGGGCGAACACCGGGGAGCTGTTTTTT.

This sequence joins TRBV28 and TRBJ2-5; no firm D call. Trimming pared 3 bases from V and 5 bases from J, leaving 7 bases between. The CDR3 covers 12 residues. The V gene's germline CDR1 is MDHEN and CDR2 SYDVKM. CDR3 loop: CASSFFVETQYF. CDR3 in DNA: TGTGCCAGCAGTTTTTTCGTCGAGACCCAGTACTTC.

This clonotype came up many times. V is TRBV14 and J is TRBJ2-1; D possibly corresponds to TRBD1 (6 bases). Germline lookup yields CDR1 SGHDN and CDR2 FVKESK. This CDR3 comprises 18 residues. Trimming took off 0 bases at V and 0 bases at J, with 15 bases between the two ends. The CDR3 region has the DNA TGTGCCAGCAGCCAAGAGGCGTGGGGGCAGAGCTCCTACAATGAGCAGTTCTTC. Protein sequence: CASSQEAWGQSSYNEQFF.

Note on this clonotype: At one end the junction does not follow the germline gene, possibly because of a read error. CDR3 in amino acids: CACGGAGGGSPETQYF. DNA for the CDR3: TGTGCCTGCGGGGGAGCCGGGGGCGGGAGCCCAGAGACGCAGTACTTC. The chain uses TRBV27 and TRBJ2-5; D possibly corresponds to TRBD2 (7 bases). This CDR3 comprises 16 residues. Germline V gene sequence: CDR1 MNHEY, CDR2 SMNVEV (reference sequence).

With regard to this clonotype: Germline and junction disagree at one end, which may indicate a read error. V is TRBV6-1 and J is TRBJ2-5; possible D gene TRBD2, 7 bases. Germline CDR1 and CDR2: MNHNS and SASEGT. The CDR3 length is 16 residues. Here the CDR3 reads CASAGAGGRDEDTQYF. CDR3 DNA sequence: TGTGCCAGCGCGGGAGCCGGGGGCCGTGACGAAGATACCCAGTACTTC.

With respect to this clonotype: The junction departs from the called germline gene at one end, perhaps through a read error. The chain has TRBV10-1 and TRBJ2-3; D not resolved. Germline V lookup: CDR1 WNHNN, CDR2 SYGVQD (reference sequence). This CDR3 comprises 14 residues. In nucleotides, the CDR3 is TGCGCCAGCAGGGGCAGGCATGCCAAAAATACGCAGTACTTT. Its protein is CASRGRHAKNTQYF.